The TCR beta chain under discussion was sequenced for a study of cytomegalovirus exposure and HLA in healthy donors. This clone showed up just a few times. Its antigen is still unknown. Trimming took 4 bases from V and 11 from J, leaving 8 bases between them. CDR3 size: 10 residues. CDR1 is MDHEN and CDR2 is SYDVKM in the germline V gene. Findings and limits, study-wide: Later analysis identified 16,951 TCR beta sequences associated with HLA alleles, using a false discovery rate threshold of 0.05. Usually a TCR sequence was rare, but some public TCRs were found in many donors. Researchers reported in a later analysis that a missense DCLRE1C variant was tied to TCR beta V- and J-gene trimming.

60 Vbeta and 13 Jbeta primers were used in PCR. Produced via immunoSEQ multiplex PCR; TCRdb's table is partial and in-frame only. The sample contains about 200,000 clones, approximately 79% of which appear only once. The sequencing sample was made of PBMCs. This chain links TRBV28 with TRBJ1-1; D remains unclear. This TCR was sampled from a man aged 18 to 29 in good health and CMV-seronegative. The CDR3 sequence is CASSSGNAFF. Here the CDR3 DNA reads TGTGCCAGCAGTTCGGGGAATGCTTTCTTT.